The 8 T cell receptor beta chains presented below share a single source sample, sequenced in a study of regulatory T cells in long-lasting Graves disease. Investigators prepared the TCR beta libraries by applying iRepertoire HTBI primers and Arm-PCR of CDR3 regions. TCRdb independently ran MiXCR on the multiplex PCR reads; one entry per CDR3 protein. This table has around 500,000 distinct CDR3 sequences, about 16% appearing once. This sample's time point: newly diagnosed GD, antithyroid drugs for less than 3 months. Researchers made the TCR library from RNA that was extracted from PBMCs. The sample was also linked to a second study, of T cells in Graves' hyperthyroidism and ophthalmopathy.

The sample was peripheral blood mononuclear cells (PBMCs), taken at new diagnosis, from a patient treated with antithyroid drugs. These receptors came from a woman aged 35 to 60 with Graves disease.

This clonotype was recorded many times. The chain uses TRBV6-1 and TRBJ1-2; D is unclear. From germline, CDR1 is MNHNS and CDR2 SASEGT. The CDR3 is made up of 12 amino acids. V lost 7 bases to trimming and J lost 7 bases, with 13 bases between them. The chain's CDR3 is CASTQRSGGYTF. CDR3 sequence (DNA): TGTGCCAGCACCCAACGTAGTGGTGGCTACACCTTC.

This clonotype was counted ten times or more. V gene TRBV5-1 combines with J gene TRBJ2-2, with TRBD2 identical over 7 bases. V shed 0 bases and J 2 bases; nucleotides not matched to a gene: 7. Germline assignment: CDR1 SGHRS and CDR2 YFSETQ. The CDR3 consists of 17 residues. The CDR3 DNA reads TGCGCCAGCAGCTTGGGGCGACTAGCAGATAACACCGGGGAGCTGTTTTTT. It specifies CASSLGRLADNTGELFF.

At least ten counts were recorded for this clonotype. The chain recombines TRBV29-1 with TRBJ2-1, with D unresolved. V lost 6 bases, J lost 5 bases, and 26 bases lay in between. This CDR3 contains 17 residues. Germline V gives CDR1 SQVTM, CDR2 ANQGSEA. The CDR3 loop reads CSVHQVLRLPDNNEQFF. The CDR3 region has the DNA TGCAGCGTACACCAGGTTCTCCGGTTGCCCGACAACAATGAGCAGTTCTTC.

This clonotype was seen only a few times. The J gene is TRBJ1-5, the V gene TRBV19; weak D call: TRBD1 (5 bases). The CDR3 spans 16 residues. The ends were cut back, 3 bases at V and 4 bases at J, with 16 bases in the middle. Per germline, CDR1 LNHDA and CDR2 SQIVND (reference sequence). CDR3 in DNA: TGTGCCAGTAGTATCGGGGAGGACACCATAAATCAGCCCCAGCATTTT. It yields the protein CASSIGEDTINQPQHF.

This clonotype was counted ten times or more. The chain carries TRBV3-1 and TRBJ2-1; maybe TRBD2 (5 bases). Germline CDR1 LGHDT, CDR2 YNNKEL (reference sequence). CDR3 size: 15 residues. V was trimmed by 6 bases and J by 3 bases, leaving 15 bases between them. CDR3 bases: TGTGCCAGCAGTCCATACTCCGGAGGCTACAATGAGCAGTTCTTC. This encodes CASSPYSGGYNEQFF.

The table lists this clonotype with many counts. The chain links TRBV12-5 to TRBJ2-1; 8 bases line up with TRBD1. The CDR3 is made up of 16 amino acids. Germline CDR1 and CDR2: LGHNT and FRNRAP. V lost 0 bases to trimming and J lost 5 bases; unmatched junction nucleotides: 6. CDR3 DNA: TGTGCTAGTGGTTTGGTATTGGGACAGGAGCACAATGAGCAGTTCTTC. The encoded protein is CASGLVLGQEHNEQFF.

This clonotype was detected ten times or more. CDR3: CASRPRSTEAFF. The CDR3 nucleotides read TGTGCCAGCAGACCCCGAAGCACTGAAGCTTTCTTT. The V gene is TRBV12-3 or TRBV12-4, the J gene TRBJ1-1; no definite D call. Trimming cost V 6 bases and J 4 bases, with 9 bases left between them. The CDR3 has 12 amino acids.

Comment on this clonotype: A read error is likely here: a far larger clone is one base away. This chain joins TRBV3-1 and TRBJ1-1; D might be TRBD1 (5 bases). The CDR3 sequence is 13 residues long. V lost 3 bases and J lost 0, with 5 bases in between. The germline V gene has CDR1 LGHDT and CDR2 YNNKEL (reference sequence). The CDR3 region has the DNA TGTGCCAGCAGCCACAGGGTGAACACTGAAGCTTTCTTT. Protein: CASSHRVNTEAFF.